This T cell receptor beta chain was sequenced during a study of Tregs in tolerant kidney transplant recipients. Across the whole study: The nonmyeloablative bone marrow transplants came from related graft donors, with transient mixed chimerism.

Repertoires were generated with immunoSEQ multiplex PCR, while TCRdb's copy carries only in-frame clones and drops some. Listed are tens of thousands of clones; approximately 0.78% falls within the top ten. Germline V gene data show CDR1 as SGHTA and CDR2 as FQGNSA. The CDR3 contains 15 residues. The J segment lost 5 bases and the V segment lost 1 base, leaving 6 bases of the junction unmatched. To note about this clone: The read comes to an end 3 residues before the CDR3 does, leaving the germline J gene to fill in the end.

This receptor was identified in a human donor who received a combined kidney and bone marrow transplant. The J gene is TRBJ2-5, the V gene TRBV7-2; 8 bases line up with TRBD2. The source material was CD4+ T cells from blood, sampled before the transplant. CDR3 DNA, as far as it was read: TGTGCCAGCAGCTTAGGAACGGGGGGGGATGAGACC. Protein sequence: CASSLGTGGDET. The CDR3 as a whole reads CASSLGTGGDETQYF.